These 10 T cell receptor beta chains originate from one sample sequenced in a study of graft-versus-host responses after intestinal transplantation. Only in-frame clones appear in the TCRdb table, and some are missing; sequencing was by immunoSEQ multiplex PCR. Here the sample spans about 110,000 clones, about 94% being singletons. The antigens of these receptors remain unknown. This specimen was unstimulated CD8+ T cells sorted from spleen or lymph node cells, taken before intestinal transplant. All receptors derive from a human donor who received an intestinal transplant.

This rearrangement joins TRBV9 to TRBJ2-7; D is unclear. Germline V gene sequence: CDR1 SGDLS, CDR2 YYNGEE. V lost 4 bases to trimming and J lost 2 bases, with 22 bases between them. This CDR3 region has 17 residues. The CDR3 loop is CASSRIRWAHTTYEQYF. The CDR3 DNA follows: TGTGCCAGCAGCCGGATTAGGTGGGCTCACACAACCTACGAGCAGTACTTC.

V is TRBV5-1 and J is TRBJ2-7, with D possibly being TRBD1 (7 bases). The germline CDR1 and CDR2 sequences are SGHRS and YFSETQ. This CDR3 is built from 15 residues. The V end was cut by 1 base, the J end by 5 bases, with 16 bases between. CDR3 sequence: CASSLSQGGIHEQYF. Written as DNA, the CDR3 is TGCGCCAGCAGCTTGAGTCAGGGGGGAATCCACGAGCAGTACTTC.

CDR3 sequence: CASSEGGADTQYF. For the CDR3, the DNA is TGTGCCAGCAGTGAAGGGGGGGCCGATACGCAGTATTTT. This chain joins TRBV6-5 and TRBJ2-3, with D perhaps TRBD2 (7 bases). Trimming left V 5 bases short and J 6 bases short, with 12 bases between. From germline, CDR1 is MNHEY and CDR2 SVGAGI. The CDR3 spans 13 residues.

The chain recombines TRBV29-1 with TRBJ1-2; D is unresolved. Germline loops: CDR1 SQVTM, CDR2 ANQGSEA. This CDR3 has 13 residues. V was cut by 7 bases and J by 5 bases, with 17 bases left in between. CDR3 loop: CSARTPVGYGYTF. In DNA form, the CDR3 reads TGCAGCGCCCGGACGCCGGTGGGGTATGGCTACACCTTC.

This chain joins TRBV28 and TRBJ1-4; D uncertain. The CDR3 totals 16 residues. Trimming shortened V by 3 bases and J by 0 bases, and 11 bases separated the two germline ends. Germline V gene data show CDR1 as MDHEN and CDR2 as SYDVKM. The CDR3 DNA sequence: TGTGCCAGCAGTTTTATCGCGGTAGCAACTAATGAAAAACTGTTTTTT. It translates to CASSFIAVATNEKLFF.

The chain employs TRBV19 and TRBJ2-6, with unresolved D. The V gene's germline CDR1 is LNHDA and CDR2 SQIVND (reference sequence). Trimming cost V 1 base and J 0 bases, with 7 bases left between them. The CDR3 is 16 amino acids. The CDR3 region has the DNA TGTGCCAGTAGTATAGTGGCAGGCTCTGGGGCCAACGTCCTGACTTTC. Translation gives CASSIVAGSGANVLTF.

The chain links TRBV5-1 to TRBJ2-7; 10 bases line up with TRBD2. The CDR3 spans 14 residues. Germline V CDR1 and CDR2: SGHRS, YFSETQ. V lost 3 bases to trimming and J lost 6 bases; unmatched junction nucleotides: 6. The CDR3 region is CASSSGTSVGEQYF. As DNA, the CDR3 is TGCGCCAGCAGCTCGGGGACTAGCGTTGGCGAGCAGTACTTC.

The V and J genes are TRBV14 and TRBJ1-4; D remains unclear. CDR3 length: 16 residues. V was cut by 0 bases and J by 6 bases, with 14 bases left in between. Germline CDR1 is SGHDN and CDR2 is FVKESK. CDR3 sequence: CASSQEAGASDEKLFF. In DNA form, the CDR3 reads TGTGCCAGCAGCCAAGAGGCAGGTGCCTCGGATGAAAAACTGTTTTTT. Full variable domain (missing parts from reference TRBV14 and TRBJ1-4): EAGVTQFPSHSVIEKGQTVTLRCDPISGHDNLYWYRRVMGKEIKFLLHFVKESKQDESGMPNNRFLAERTGGTYSTLKVQPAELEDSGVYFCASSQEAGASDEKLFFGSGTQLSVL.

V is TRBV28 and J is TRBJ1-2, with D tentatively TRBD1 (6 bases). Trimming took 6 bases from V and 6 from J, leaving 20 bases between them. In germline, CDR1 is MDHEN, CDR2 SYDVKM. This CDR3 spans 15 amino acids. This CDR3 reads CASRLDRGPVDGYTF. The CDR3 DNA reads as TGTGCCAGCAGGCTCGATCGGGGGCCTGTGGATGGCTACACCTTC.

This clone came up a few times. J is TRBJ2-7 and V is TRBV4-1; D is perhaps TRBD1 or TRBD2 (5 bases each). The V end was cut by 0 bases, the J end by 4 bases, with 13 bases between. The CDR3 loop spans 15 amino acids. Per germline, CDR1 MGHRA and CDR2 YSYEKL. DNA for the CDR3: TGCGCCAGCAGCCAAGAAGGGACCGACGGGTACGAGCAGTACTTC. Translating gives CASSQEGTDGYEQYF.